A single sample gave rise to the 13 T cell receptor beta chains below, sequenced in a study of blood T cells in healthy people across ages. Combining a sample-barcoded 5' primer with a J-beta primer mix, a second PCR ran for roughly 7 to 12 cycles. TCRdb re-derived calls from the 5' RACE reads in MiXCR, one entry per CDR3 protein. The top ten clones hold about a fifth of a sample with about a million distinct CDR3 sequences, around 54% of them seen once. The sample was blood. All receptors come from a woman aged 60-75 years in good health.

This clonotype was detected a few times. Written as DNA, the CDR3 is TGTGCCAGCTTATACCTGGGAGTCGAGCAGTACTTC. This translates into CASLYLGVEQYF. V is TRBV6-1 and J is TRBJ2-7; D is perhaps TRBD2 (5 bases). The V end was cut by 8 bases, the J end by 6 bases, with 14 bases between. CDR3 size: 12 residues. Germline V CDR1 and CDR2: MNHNS, SASEGT.

This clonotype was picked up a small number of times. The rearrangement uses TRBV7-9 and TRBJ2-4; TRBD2 might be the D (6 bases). The DNA matches TRBJ2-7 better at its end, which makes the J call doubtful. Germline V gives CDR1 SEHNR, CDR2 FQNEAQ (reference sequence). The CDR3 is 14 residues long. The CDR3 reads CASSLVASDYEQYF. The CDR3 DNA reads TGTGCCAGCAGCTTGGTCGCTAGCGACTACGAGCAGTACTTC.

The chain is built from TRBV25-1 and TRBJ2-3; D is ambiguous. V lost 8 bases to trimming and J lost 11 bases, with 11 bases between them. The CDR3 is 10 amino acids. CDR1 and CDR2 (germline): MGHDK, SYGVNS. The CDR3 spells CASGSRVQYF. CDR3 coding DNA: TGTGCCAGCGGGTCCCGAGTGCAGTATTTT.

The chain has TRBV5-1 and TRBJ2-3; D gene unclear. Germline V CDR1 and CDR2: SGHRS, YFSETQ. V was pared by 3 bases and J by 0 bases, with 8 bases between. The CDR3 totals 14 residues. The CDR3 bases are TGCGCCAGCAGCTGGACCGTTAGCACAGATACGCAGTATTTT. This gives the protein CASSWTVSTDTQYF.

The chain is built from TRBV11-3 and TRBJ2-4; no reliable D call. Germline lookup yields CDR1 SGHNT and CDR2 YENEEA. V dropped 1 base and J dropped 7 bases, with 8 bases sitting between them. The length of the CDR3 is 13 residues. The chain's CDR3 is CASSLGARNIQYF. CDR3 in DNA: TGTGCCAGCAGCTTAGGAGCTCGGAACATTCAGTACTTC.

For this clonotype: Germline and junction disagree at one end, which may indicate a read error. This sequence joins TRBV5-6 and TRBJ2-3, with 9 positions matching TRBD1. Germline V gene lookup returns CDR1 SGHDT and CDR2 YYEEEE. The CDR3 has 17 residues. CDR3 sequence: CASSLANRGRSRDTQYF. The DNA for the CDR3 is TGTGCCAGCAGCTTGGCGAACAGGGGGCGGAGCAGAGATACGCAGTATTTT.

The CDR3 reads CSADPQMEYEQYF. CDR3 in DNA: TGCAGTGCCGACCCCCAAATGGAGTACGAGCAGTACTTC. This chain uses TRBV20-1 with TRBJ2-7; the D is unclear. The CDR3 covers 13 residues. From germline, CDR1 is DFQATT and CDR2 SNEGSKA (reference sequence). The germline V and J ends were trimmed by 6 bases and 4 bases, with 16 bases remaining between them.

The chain employs TRBV20-1 and TRBJ2-5, with D perhaps TRBD1 (5 bases). The V end lost 6 bases, the J end lost 3 bases, and 20 bases lay between the germline ends. CDR3 length: 15 amino acids. Looked up from germline, CDR1 is DFQATT and CDR2 is SNEGSKA (reference sequence). Here the CDR3 DNA reads TGCAGTGCAAGTAGCCCAGATTCGACAGAAGAGACCCAGTACTTC. Translated: CSASSPDSTEETQYF.

In regard to this clonotype: A much larger clone lies one base from this, so it may be a read error. The genes are TRBV25-1 and TRBJ2-7; D is possibly TRBD2 (5 bases). Germline V lookup: CDR1 MGHDK, CDR2 SYGVNS. This CDR3 region has 15 residues. The DNA for the CDR3 is TGTACCAGCAGTGCGCTTGGAGGCAACTCCTACGAGCAGTACTTC. It encodes CTSSALGGNSYEQYF.

V and J are TRBV7-9 and TRBJ1-4; D perhaps matches TRBD1 (6 bases). V was clipped by 1 base and J by 1 base, with 7 bases between them. The CDR3 extends over 15 amino acids. CDR1 and CDR2 (germline): SEHNR, FQNEAQ (reference sequence). The DNA for the CDR3 is TGTGCCAGCAGCTTAGTCAGGGGAACTAATGAAAAACTGTTTTTT. It translates to CASSLVRGTNEKLFF.

The chain uses TRBV6-5 and TRBJ2-5; possible D gene TRBD2, 5 bases. This CDR3 is built from 15 residues. V was trimmed by 0 bases and J by 1 base, leaving 9 bases between them. Germline V lookup: CDR1 MNHEY, CDR2 SVGAGI. The CDR3 is CASSYSIRGQETQYF. The CDR3 DNA reads TGTGCCAGCAGTTACTCGATCCGGGGCCAAGAGACCCAGTACTTC.

This clonotype has just one count. The V gene is TRBV28, the J gene TRBJ1-5; D possibly corresponds to TRBD1 (6 bases). V gave up 3 bases and J gave up 6 bases, with 15 bases separating them. The CDR3 has 15 amino acids. Germline V gives CDR1 MDHEN, CDR2 SYDVKM. The CDR3 is CASSLGGQRGQPQHF. Here the CDR3 DNA reads TGTGCCAGCAGTTTGGGGGGCCAAAGGGGTCAGCCCCAGCATTTT. The whole variable domain, filled in from reference TRBV28 and TRBJ1-5, reads DVKVTQSSRYLVKRTGEKVFLECVQDMDHENMFWYRQDPGLGLRLIYFSYDVKMKEKGDIPEGYSVSREKKERFSLILESASTNQTSMYLCASSLGGQRGQPQHFGDGTRLSIL.

This clonotype was seen more than once but under ten times. The rearrangement uses TRBV6-2 or TRBV6-3 and TRBJ2-1; 8 nucleotides match TRBD1. In germline, CDR1 is MNHEY, CDR2 SVGEGT. Germline trimming cut 2 bases from V and 7 bases from J; bases unmatched to any gene: 10. This CDR3 has 16 residues. In DNA, the CDR3 is TGTGCCAGCAGTTACGGTGGCAGGGGGCTAGGTAATGAGCAGTTCTTC. Its protein product is CASSYGGRGLGNEQFF.